Presented here are 16 T cell receptor beta chains from one specimen sequenced in a study of T cell repertoires in cytomegalovirus infection (dated by TCRdb to the late 2010s). The intended sense of this specimen's treatment or condition label: in vitro stimulation with specific CMV peptide epitopes to enrich CMV-specific T cells. Antigens of these TCRs are unknown. Sequenced on an Illumina HiSeq 1500. TCRdb ran its own pipeline on the public reads, namely fastp trimming at Q25 and MiXCR clone calling, and kept in-frame beta chains. All rows with the same CDR3 protein become a single entry with the most common DNA and genes. Across this sample there are 69,000 or so distinct CDR3 sequences, with less than 30% seen only once. 59% of the sample rests with the top ten. The specimen was CD8+ T cells from cultured PBMCs, collected from culture after CMV antigen stimulation. These TCRs come from a human donor in good health (CMV status not recorded). Some clones in this sample may be carry-over from other donors' samples.

The chain recombines TRBV20-1 with TRBJ2-7; the match to TRBD2 covers 7 bases. CDR3 length: 16 amino acids. Germline trimming cut 0 bases from V and 0 bases from J; bases unmatched to any gene: 8. Germline CDR1 reads DFQATT; CDR2 reads SNEGSKA (reference sequence). The CDR3 here is CSARDGVAGDSYEQYF. For the CDR3, the DNA is TGCAGTGCTAGAGACGGGGTTGCGGGGGACTCCTACGAGCAGTACTTC.

CDR3 region: CASSLRRPDSGANVLTF. Here the CDR3 DNA reads TGTGCCAGCAGTTTAAGGCGGCCCGACTCTGGGGCCAACGTCCTGACTTTC. This rearrangement joins TRBV27 to TRBJ2-6; no clear D. This CDR3 spans 17 amino acids. V lost 2 bases and J 0 bases, leaving 11 bases between the germline ends. The germline V gene encodes CDR1 MNHEY and CDR2 SMNVEV (reference sequence). Together with reference TRBV27 and TRBJ2-6, the CDR3 gives the full variable domain: EAQVTQNPRYLITVTGKKLTVTCSQNMNHEYMSWYRQDPGLGLRQIYYSMNVEVTDKGDVPEGYKVSRKEKRNFPLILESPSPNQTSLYFCASSLRRPDSGANVLTFGAGSRLTVL.

This clonotype has at least ten counts. J is TRBJ2-2 and V is TRBV6-2 or TRBV6-3; D is unclear. This CDR3 has 10 residues. CDR1 is MNHEY and CDR2 is SVGEGT in the germline V gene. Trimming shortened V by 6 bases and J by 8 bases, and 4 bases separated the two germline ends. The CDR3 bases are TGTGCCAGCAGGGATGGGGAGCTGTTTTTT. Its protein product is CASRDGELFF.

To note about this clonotype: Sequence at one end of the junction differs from germline and may be a read error. V gene TRBV6-2 or TRBV6-3 combines with J gene TRBJ2-7; 9 nucleotides agree with TRBD1. Germline V CDR1 and CDR2: MNHEY, SVGEGT. The CDR3 loop spans 14 amino acids. CDR3 nucleotides: TGTGCCAGCAGTCGGGACAGGGTAACCTACGAGCAGTGCTTC. As protein: CASSRDRVTYEQCF.

The V call is TRBV19, the J call TRBJ1-5; 10 bases line up with TRBD1. The length of the CDR3 is 18 residues. J gave up 1 base and V 7 bases, and 13 bases lay outside the gene matches. Germline CDR1 and CDR2: LNHDA and SQIVND (reference sequence). CDR3: CASTSYRDRGPSNQPQHF. The DNA for the CDR3 is TGTGCCAGTACCTCCTACCGGGACAGGGGTCCCAGCAATCAGCCCCAGCATTTT.

This clonotype was observed a few times. The rearrangement joins TRBV2 to TRBJ1-1; 7 positions agree with TRBD1. The CDR3 is 14 amino acids. Germline CDR1 is SNHLY and CDR2 is FYNNEI. V lost 6 bases and J lost 1; bases outside the gene matches: 5. CDR3 amino acids: CASSQQGPNTEAFF. The CDR3 region has the DNA TGTGCCAGCAGCCAACAGGGGCCGAACACTGAAGCTTTCTTT.

This rearrangement joins TRBV10-3 to TRBJ2-5, with D maybe TRBD1 (5 bases). The CDR3 has 14 amino acids. V lost 3 bases, J lost 0 bases, and 8 bases lay in between. Germline CDR1 and CDR2: ENHRY and SYGVKD. The CDR3 protein is CAISDPRDQETQYF. DNA for the CDR3: TGTGCCATCAGTGACCCCAGGGACCAAGAGACCCAGTACTTC.

This clonotype was seen only a few times. The chain joins TRBV4-1 to TRBJ2-5, with 16 nucleotides matching TRBD2. The CDR3 loop spans 19 amino acids. The germline V gene has CDR1 MGHRA and CDR2 YSYEKL. V was clipped by 3 bases and J by 1 base; unmatched bases: 8. The CDR3 loop reads CASSQLPGTSGRAQETQYF. The CDR3 nucleotides read TGCGCCAGCAGCCAGCTTCCCGGGACTAGCGGGAGGGCCCAAGAGACCCAGTACTTC.

This clonotype was picked up a small number of times. The chain joins TRBV18 to TRBJ2-4; TRBD2 agrees at 8 bases. The CDR3 covers 18 residues. Per the germline V gene, CDR1 is KGHSH and CDR2 is LQKENI. V shed 0 bases and J 0 bases; nucleotides not matched to a gene: 7. The DNA of the CDR3 is TGTGCCAGCTCACCACCCTCCCCCGGGGGGGTAGCCAAAAACATTCAGTACTTC. Its translation: CASSPPSPGGVAKNIQYF. The whole variable domain, remainder taken from reference TRBV18 and TRBJ2-4, is NAGVMQNPRHLVRRRGQEARLRCSPMKGHSHVYWYRQLPEEGLKFMVYLQKENIIDESGMPKERFSAEFPKEGPSILRIQQVVRGDSAAYFCASSPPSPGGVAKNIQYFGAGTRLSVL.

The chain carries TRBV19 and TRBJ2-1; 7 bases align to TRBD2. The germline gives CDR1 LNHDA, CDR2 SQIVND (reference sequence). CDR3 size: 16 residues. The V and J ends lost 4 bases and 8 bases, in that order; junction bases with no gene match: 14. CDR3 loop: CASSTSQRGFYDEQFF. The DNA of the CDR3 is TGTGCCAGTAGTACATCCCAGCGGGGATTTTACGATGAGCAGTTCTTC.

The J gene is TRBJ1-2, the V gene TRBV12-3 or TRBV12-4, with unresolved D. This CDR3 is 15 amino acids long. Between the trimmed V and J ends, which lost 5 bases and 2 bases, there was a span of 15 bases. The CDR3: CASSPREWYNYGYTF. In DNA, the CDR3 is TGTGCCAGCAGTCCCCGGGAGTGGTACAACTATGGCTACACCTTC.

This clonotype was found a few times. This rearrangement joins TRBV20-1 to TRBJ1-5; D is perhaps TRBD1 (6 bases). The CDR3 has 12 amino acids. From germline, CDR1 is DFQATT and CDR2 SNEGSKA (reference sequence). Trimming pared 3 bases from V and 5 bases from J, leaving 8 bases between. CDR3 loop: CSARRGYQPQHF. CDR3 DNA: TGCAGTGCTAGGAGGGGGTATCAGCCCCAGCATTTT.

V is TRBV20-1 and J is TRBJ1-2, with D possibly TRBD1 on 5 matching bases. V shed 4 bases and J shed 4 bases, with 13 bases lying between them. The CDR3 is made up of 13 amino acids. The V gene's germline CDR1 is DFQATT and CDR2 SNEGSKA (reference sequence). The CDR3 protein is CSAKTETLYGYTF. The CDR3 bases are TGCAGTGCTAAGACAGAAACCCTCTATGGCTACACCTTC.

This clonotype occurred many times. This sequence joins TRBV6-1 and TRBJ2-2; D perhaps matches TRBD1 (5 bases). Trimming removed 7 bases at V and 6 bases at J, with 15 bases between. Germline CDR1 and CDR2: MNHNS and SASEGT. CDR3 length: 14 amino acids. This chain's CDR3 is CASTRDSGAGELFF. The CDR3 DNA follows: TGTGCCAGCACCCGAGACAGTGGGGCCGGGGAGCTGTTTTTT.

This clonotype has a handful of counts. The rearrangement joins TRBV12-5 to TRBJ2-1, with TRBD1 matching 9 bases. CDR1 is LGHNT, CDR2 FRNRAP, per germline. Losses at the gene ends were 7 bases for V and 9 bases for J; bases not matched to a gene: 13. The CDR3 sequence is 15 residues long. This CDR3 reads CASAPRDREGSEQFF. CDR3 DNA: TGTGCTAGTGCTCCCCGGGACAGGGAGGGTTCTGAGCAGTTCTTC.

This chain links TRBV19 with TRBJ2-3; D remains ambiguous. Germline-derived CDR1 and CDR2 are LNHDA and SQIVND (reference sequence). Trimming removed 1 base from V and 4 bases from J, with 6 bases in between. The CDR3 loop spans 13 amino acids. The CDR3 region is CASSIVVADTQYF. The CDR3, as DNA: TGTGCCAGTAGTATAGTCGTCGCAGATACGCAGTATTTT.